Described below is a single TCR beta chain sequence and its context. The data stem from a study of blood T cell repertoires in COVID-19. Original data processing: Scientists estimated how many nucleated cells there were by amplifying reference gene primers. Sequencing used immunoSEQ multiplex PCR; TCRdb keeps in-frame clones, though not all of them. V, J and clone size reflect that table, while D and trimming were determined from the DNA. The data show about 350,000 clones, approximately 84% seen once. Everyone who took part was roughly 18 to 89 years old, and they came from 24 US areas. Cohort placement rested on clinical history that participants reported themselves. Cohort 3 recovered donors had two negative PCRs, clearance, or symptom resolution. Sequences were obtained from PBMCs or T cells enriched from blood (not recorded which). The TCR was taken from a young woman who had recovered from COVID-19.

The CDR3 spells CASSQESGYSGELFF. The CDR3 coding sequence is TGCGCCAGCAGCCAAGAGTCAGGGTACTCCGGGGAGCTGTTTTTT. V usage is TRBV4-1 and J usage is TRBJ2-2, with D tentatively TRBD1 (5 bases). CDR1 is MGHRA, CDR2 YSYEKL, per germline. The CDR3 contains 15 residues. Trimming took off 0 bases at V and 6 bases at J, with 11 bases between the two ends.